This TCR beta chain was found in a study of control samples from healthy donors and cancer patients. This clone was observed once. The sample has other DNA sequences that encode this CDR3 too. Profiling relied on immunoSEQ multiplex PCR, and the TCRdb table lists in-frame clones only, not all of them. The repertoire holds about 50,000 clones, with 94% as singletons. Germline V gene lookup returns CDR1 LNHDA and CDR2 SQIVND (reference sequence). V was clipped by 4 bases and J by 6 bases; unmatched bases: 8. The CDR3 sequence is 16 residues long. This TCR was recovered from a man in his thirties or forties in good health. Sequencing was done on a sample of blood. The chain is built from TRBV19 and TRBJ2-2, with 10 bases fitting TRBD1. The CDR3 nucleotides are TGTGCCAGTAGTAGGGGGACAGGGGCGGGTGCCGGGGAGCTGTTTTTT. Its protein is CASSRGTGAGAGELFF.